The rows below give T cell receptor beta chains drawn from one sample of a study of blood T cell repertoires in COVID-19. The data were produced by immunoSEQ multiplex PCR, yet TCRdb's version contains in-frame clones alone and is incomplete. The data contain more than 250,000 clones, approximately 87% of them singletons. Sequences were obtained from PBMCs or T cells enriched from blood (not recorded which). The source of these receptors is a woman under 40 who had recovered from COVID-19. The CDR3 runs from the conserved cysteine through the conserved F or W. The order of the fields is CDR3 DNA, CDR3 protein, J gene, clone size, D gene, V gene. D genes are given only for firm matches. Not every row has a clone size; where given, it reads once, few, many or a size class.

CDR3nt: TGTGCCAGCAGCCCGGAAGGGGGACGATACACCATATATTTT
CDR3aa: CASSPEGGRYTIYF
j_gene: TRBJ1-3
abundance: NA
d_gene: NA
v_gene: TRBV3-1/TRBV3-2

CDR3nt: TGCAGCGTTGAAGAAATGTGGACAGGGGGGAACTATGGCTACACCTTC
CDR3aa: CSVEEMWTGGNYGYTF
j_gene: TRBJ1-2
abundance: NA
d_gene: TRBD1
v_gene: TRBV29-1

CDR3nt: TGTGCCAGCAGTTACTCGGGGGACAGGGGTGAAGCTTTCTTT
CDR3aa: CASSYSGDRGEAFF
j_gene: TRBJ1-1
abundance: NA
d_gene: TRBD1
v_gene: TRBV6-5

CDR3nt: TGTGCCAGTAGTAATTTTTTGGGGATTCGAGCCCTCTTCCGGGGAAAACTGTTTTTT
CDR3aa: CASSNFLGIRALFRGKLFF
j_gene: TRBJ1-4
abundance: once
d_gene: NA
v_gene: TRBV19

CDR3nt: TGTGCCACCAGTGATAGGGGACAGAACTATGGCTACACCTTC
CDR3aa: CATSDRGQNYGYTF
j_gene: TRBJ1-2
abundance: NA
d_gene: TRBD1
v_gene: TRBV24-1

CDR3nt: TGTGCCAGCAGTGCGACAGGCATCGAGCCCCAGCATTTT
CDR3aa: CASSATGIEPQHF
j_gene: TRBJ1-5
abundance: few
d_gene: NA
v_gene: TRBV6-4

CDR3nt: TGTGCCAGCACCCTGGGGGTAGCGGCCTCCTACAATGAGCAGTTCTTC
CDR3aa: CASTLGVAASYNEQFF
j_gene: TRBJ2-1
abundance: NA
d_gene: NA
v_gene: TRBV27

CDR3nt: TGTGCCAGCAGCTTAGTAGCCGGGGGGGCCTTTTACGAGCAGTACTTC
CDR3aa: CASSLVAGGAFYEQYF
j_gene: TRBJ2-7
abundance: once
d_gene: TRBD2
v_gene: TRBV11-2

CDR3nt: TGTGCCAGCAGCCGCGGTGAAAAACTGTTTTTT
CDR3aa: CASSRGEKLFF
j_gene: TRBJ1-4
abundance: NA
d_gene: NA
v_gene: TRBV7-9

CDR3nt: TGCAGTGCTAGTCTCGTAGAGACCCAGTACTTC
CDR3aa: CSASLVETQYF
j_gene: TRBJ2-5
abundance: NA
d_gene: NA
v_gene: TRBV20-1

CDR3nt: TGTGCCAGCTCACCAAGCGGGTTCACTGAAGCTTTCTTT
CDR3aa: CASSPSGFTEAFF
j_gene: TRBJ1-1
abundance: NA
d_gene: NA
v_gene: TRBV18

CDR3nt: TGTGCCAGCAGCCCCCGACTGGACTTCATTGAAGCTTTCTTT
CDR3aa: CASSPRLDFIEAFF
j_gene: TRBJ1-1
abundance: NA
d_gene: NA
v_gene: TRBV7-8

CDR3nt: TGTGCCTGGAGTGGCGGGACAGGGTACCAGCCCCAGCATTTT
CDR3aa: CAWSGGTGYQPQHF
j_gene: TRBJ1-5
abundance: once
d_gene: TRBD1
v_gene: TRBV30

CDR3nt: TGTGCCAGCAGCTTAGGCCCCCGTCAGCCCCAGCATTTT
CDR3aa: CASSLGPRQPQHF
j_gene: TRBJ1-5
abundance: NA
d_gene: NA
v_gene: TRBV13

CDR3nt: TGTGCCAGCAGCGGAACCGCAGGGGGCTACACCTTC
CDR3aa: CASSGTAGGYTF
j_gene: TRBJ1-2
abundance: NA
d_gene: NA
v_gene: TRBV9

CDR3nt: TGTGCCAGTAACCATGGCGGGGTTAATTCACCCCTCCACTTT
CDR3aa: CASNHGGVNSPLHF
j_gene: TRBJ1-6
abundance: NA
d_gene: NA
v_gene: TRBV19

CDR3nt: TGTGCCATCAGGGTAGAGGAGACCCAGTACTTC
CDR3aa: CAIRVEETQYF
j_gene: TRBJ2-5
abundance: NA
d_gene: NA
v_gene: TRBV10-3

CDR3nt: TGTGCCAGCAGCGTTCCAGGGGCTGAAGCTTTCTTT
CDR3aa: CASSVPGAEAFF
j_gene: TRBJ1-1
abundance: NA
d_gene: NA
v_gene: TRBV9

CDR3nt: TGTGCCAGCAGCTTGGTCGGGGGCTACGAGCAGTACTTC
CDR3aa: CASSLVGGYEQYF
j_gene: TRBJ2-7
abundance: NA
d_gene: NA
v_gene: TRBV5-8

CDR3nt: TGTGCCAGCAGCGTAGGGCAGGTTGGTCGTGAAAAACTGTTTTTT
CDR3aa: CASSVGQVGREKLFF
j_gene: TRBJ1-4
abundance: NA
d_gene: NA
v_gene: TRBV9

CDR3nt: TGTGCCAGCTCACCCGCGCCCACAGATACGCAGTATTTT
CDR3aa: CASSPAPTDTQYF
j_gene: TRBJ2-3
abundance: NA
d_gene: NA
v_gene: TRBV18

CDR3nt: TGTGCCACCAGTGAGCGGACAGGACATGGCTACACCTTC
CDR3aa: CATSERTGHGYTF
j_gene: TRBJ1-2
abundance: NA
d_gene: TRBD1
v_gene: TRBV24-1

CDR3nt: TGTGCCAGCAGTACCACCCCCGACAGGGCGGGGACCGGGGAGCTGTTTTTT
CDR3aa: CASSTTPDRAGTGELFF
j_gene: TRBJ2-2
abundance: NA
d_gene: NA
v_gene: TRBV2

CDR3nt: TGTGCCAGCTCACCACGACAGGCCCATAATGAAAAACTGTTTTTT
CDR3aa: CASSPRQAHNEKLFF
j_gene: TRBJ1-4
abundance: once
d_gene: NA
v_gene: TRBV18

CDR3nt: TGCAGCGTAGCCGGGACAGGGGGCTGGATTAGCTATGGCTACACCTTC
CDR3aa: CSVAGTGGWISYGYTF
j_gene: TRBJ1-2
abundance: NA
d_gene: TRBD1
v_gene: TRBV29-1

CDR3nt: TGTGCCAGCAGCTTAAACCCCGGCCAGGGCTACACCATATATTTT
CDR3aa: CASSLNPGQGYTIYF
j_gene: TRBJ1-3
abundance: NA
d_gene: NA
v_gene: TRBV7-8

CDR3nt: TGTGCCAGCAGCCAAACTCTCGAGCAGTACTTC
CDR3aa: CASSQTLEQYF
j_gene: TRBJ2-7
abundance: NA
d_gene: NA
v_gene: TRBV3-1/TRBV3-2

CDR3nt: TGTGCCAGCAGATCGACAGGGGCGAACACTGAAGCTTTCTTT
CDR3aa: CASRSTGANTEAFF
j_gene: TRBJ1-1
abundance: NA
d_gene: TRBD1
v_gene: TRBV2

CDR3nt: TGTGCCGGATCTCGGACAGGGGATAATGAAAAACTGTTTTTT
CDR3aa: CAGSRTGDNEKLFF
j_gene: TRBJ1-4
abundance: NA
d_gene: TRBD1
v_gene: TRBV2

CDR3nt: TGTGCCAGCAGCTTGCCTAGCGGGGAGATTGAGCAGTTCTTC
CDR3aa: CASSLPSGEIEQFF
j_gene: TRBJ2-1
abundance: NA
d_gene: TRBD2
v_gene: TRBV5-4

CDR3nt: TGCAGTGCCGAGCGAATGGAGACCCAGTACTTC
CDR3aa: CSAERMETQYF
j_gene: TRBJ2-5
abundance: NA
d_gene: NA
v_gene: TRBV20-1

CDR3nt: TGTGCCAGCAGTGTGGGGCGGCAGCCGAACACTGAAGCTTTCTTT
CDR3aa: CASSVGRQPNTEAFF
j_gene: TRBJ1-1
abundance: once
d_gene: NA
v_gene: TRBV2

CDR3nt: TGTGCCAGCAGCCTCAGGGGCACAGGGGGGTTCGGTGATGAAAAACTGTTTTTT
CDR3aa: CASSLRGTGGFGDEKLFF
j_gene: TRBJ1-4
abundance: NA
d_gene: TRBD1
v_gene: TRBV5-5

CDR3nt: TGCGCCAGCAGTCCTCCCGGGGCAACTAATGAAAAACTGTTTTTT
CDR3aa: CASSPPGATNEKLFF
j_gene: TRBJ1-4
abundance: NA
d_gene: NA
v_gene: TRBV4-1

CDR3nt: TGTGCCAGCAGTAAAACGGGACTCAACACCGGGGAGCTGTTTTTT
CDR3aa: CASSKTGLNTGELFF
j_gene: TRBJ2-2
abundance: NA
d_gene: NA
v_gene: TRBV6-5

CDR3nt: TGCGCCAGCAGCCAAGACTCAACGGGATTATACAATGAGCAGTTCTTC
CDR3aa: CASSQDSTGLYNEQFF
j_gene: TRBJ2-1
abundance: NA
d_gene: NA
v_gene: TRBV4-3

CDR3nt: TGTGCCAGCTCACCCCCCGGCTCTGGAAACACCATATATTTT
CDR3aa: CASSPPGSGNTIYF
j_gene: TRBJ1-3
abundance: NA
d_gene: NA
v_gene: TRBV18

CDR3nt: TGCGCCAGCAGCACCACTACTAGCGGGGGGGCCGGCGCCGGGGAGCTGTTTTTT
CDR3aa: CASSTTTSGGAGAGELFF
j_gene: TRBJ2-2
abundance: NA
d_gene: TRBD2
v_gene: TRBV5-1

CDR3nt: TGTGCCAGCACCCTGGAGAGGAGCTCTGGGGCCAACGTCCTGACTTTC
CDR3aa: CASTLERSSGANVLTF
j_gene: TRBJ2-6
abundance: once
d_gene: NA
v_gene: TRBV2

CDR3nt: TGTGCCAGCAGCTTACGGGAAGGCAGCAGGCAGCCCCAGCATTTT
CDR3aa: CASSLREGSRQPQHF
j_gene: TRBJ1-5
abundance: NA
d_gene: NA
v_gene: TRBV7-2

CDR3nt: TGTGCCAGCAGTTTGTGGGGGGGAGGAAGTCAGCCCCAGCATTTT
CDR3aa: CASSLWGGGSQPQHF
j_gene: TRBJ1-5
abundance: once
d_gene: NA
v_gene: TRBV27

CDR3nt: TGCGCCAGCAGCCAGGGACACAGCTCCTACAATGAGCAGTTCTTC
CDR3aa: CASSQGHSSYNEQFF
j_gene: TRBJ2-1
abundance: NA
d_gene: NA
v_gene: TRBV4-1

CDR3nt: TGTGCCAGTAGTATAGGACTGCAATCCACAGATACGCAGTATTTT
CDR3aa: CASSIGLQSTDTQYF
j_gene: TRBJ2-3
abundance: NA
d_gene: NA
v_gene: TRBV19

CDR3nt: TGTGCCAGCAGTTCTCCAGGGGGGAACATTCAGTACTTC
CDR3aa: CASSSPGGNIQYF
j_gene: TRBJ2-4
abundance: NA
d_gene: NA
v_gene: TRBV28

CDR3nt: TGCAGTGCTAGTTCCGGGGAAAGTGAAGCTTTCTTT
CDR3aa: CSASSGESEAFF
j_gene: TRBJ1-1
abundance: NA
d_gene: NA
v_gene: TRBV20-1

CDR3nt: TGTGCCAGCAGCTTCTTCGAGGGCATGAGCTATGGCTACACCTTC
CDR3aa: CASSFFEGMSYGYTF
j_gene: TRBJ1-2
abundance: NA
d_gene: NA
v_gene: TRBV7-9

CDR3nt: TGTGCCAGCACAACAGGGACGATGAACACTGAAGCTTTCTTT
CDR3aa: CASTTGTMNTEAFF
j_gene: TRBJ1-1
abundance: few
d_gene: NA
v_gene: TRBV5-4

CDR3nt: TGTGCCAGCAGCGTACTCACAGGGGGTAACGGTTTCTTT
CDR3aa: CASSVLTGGNGFF
j_gene: TRBJ1-1
abundance: NA
d_gene: TRBD1
v_gene: TRBV9

CDR3nt: TGTGCCAGCAGCCCGGCCAGGACAGAAAGCGGCTACACCTTC
CDR3aa: CASSPARTESGYTF
j_gene: TRBJ1-2
abundance: NA
d_gene: NA
v_gene: TRBV16

CDR3nt: TGTGCCAGCAGCTTATTACCAGGGGACGACAATGAGCAGTTCTTC
CDR3aa: CASSLLPGDDNEQFF
j_gene: TRBJ2-1
abundance: NA
d_gene: NA
v_gene: TRBV7-3